A selection of T cell receptor beta chains follows, all from one sample in a study of PD-L1 blockade in urothelial cancer. The data were produced by immunoSEQ multiplex PCR, yet TCRdb's version contains in-frame clones alone and is incomplete. The sample includes under 60,000 clones, around 80% seen only once; the top ten take 3.2%. Here the sequenced sample was PBMCs, taken around atezolizumab (anti-PD-L1) treatment. All receptors come from a man in his 70s with urothelial cancer. Each CDR3 is given with its conserved first and last residue. Fields, in order: J gene, D gene, clone size, V gene, CDR3 protein, CDR3 DNA. The D gene is left open where the match is weak. Where a row states a size, it is once, few, many or the class of an expanded clone; other rows omit it.

TRBJ2-5	NA	NA	TRBV28	CASSFGTVTQETQYF	TGTGCCAGCAGTTTCGGGACTGTCACACAAGAGACCCAGTACTTC
TRBJ2-4	TRBD1	NA	TRBV6-5	CASSYSGTGENIQYF	TGTGCCAGCAGTTATTCCGGGACAGGGGAAAACATTCAGTACTTC
TRBJ2-3	NA	NA	TRBV7-2	CASSVTDTQYF	TGTGCCAGCAGCGTAACAGATACGCAGTATTTT
TRBJ1-2	TRBD1	NA	TRBV5-4	CASSSQGGYGYTF	TGTGCCAGCAGCTCCCAGGGGGGCTATGGCTACACCTTC
TRBJ2-2	TRBD2	NA	TRBV6-1	CASSALAGNTGELFF	TGTGCCAGCAGTGCCTTAGCGGGGAACACCGGGGAGCTGTTTTTT
TRBJ1-2	NA	NA	TRBV13	CASSLETGGYLSPNYGYTF	TGTGCCAGCAGCTTAGAAACCGGTGGCTACCTTAGCCCCAACTATGGCTACACCTTC
TRBJ2-1	TRBD1	once	TRBV11-3	CASSARQGYYNEQFF	TGTGCCAGCAGCGCACGACAGGGGTACTACAATGAGCAGTTCTTC
TRBJ1-2	TRBD1	few	TRBV30	CAWSVLGQGAESYTF	TGTGCCTGGAGTGTATTGGGACAGGGGGCGGAAAGCTACACCTTC
TRBJ1-1	NA	NA	TRBV7-8	CASSSGLLNTEAFF	TGTGCCAGCAGCTCGGGACTTTTGAACACTGAAGCTTTCTTT
TRBJ2-1	TRBD2	once	TRBV7-3	CASSLAGGVYEQFF	TGTGCCAGCAGCTTAGCGGGGGGGGTATATGAGCAGTTCTTC
TRBJ2-1	NA	NA	TRBV9	CASSARQTAWNEQFF	TGTGCCAGCAGCGCCAGACAGACCGCCTGGAATGAGCAGTTCTTC
TRBJ1-2	NA	NA	TRBV30	CAWSVLGRAPLNYGYTF	TGTGCCTGGAGTGTACTCGGCAGGGCCCCTCTAAACTATGGCTACACCTTC
TRBJ1-2	TRBD1	NA	TRBV27	CASSSDRGYGYTF	TGTGCCAGCAGTAGTGACAGGGGGTATGGCTACACCTTC
TRBJ2-7	TRBD2	NA	TRBV7-9	CASSLFLAGETGLYF	TGTGCCAGCAGCCTCTTCCTAGCGGGAGAAACCGGGTTGTACTTC
TRBJ2-1	NA	NA	TRBV7-2	CASSSSRVADEQFF	TGTGCCAGCAGCTCTAGTAGAGTAGCGGATGAGCAGTTCTTC
TRBJ1-1	TRBD1	NA	TRBV5-6	CASSSPGQGAEAFF	TGTGCCAGCAGCTCACCGGGACAGGGGGCTGAAGCTTTCTTT
TRBJ2-7	TRBD2	NA	TRBV19	CASSIRGGTYEQYF	TGTGCCAGTAGTATAAGGGGAGGGACCTACGAGCAGTACTTC
TRBJ2-1	NA	NA	TRBV4-3	CASSQDWSLPSYNEQFF	TGCGCCAGCAGCCAAGATTGGTCACTACCCTCCTACAATGAGCAGTTCTTC
TRBJ1-1	TRBD1	NA	TRBV2	CASSEDRGRGTEAFF	TGTGCCAGCAGCGAGGACAGGGGCAGGGGCACTGAAGCTTTCTTT
TRBJ2-7	TRBD1	few	TRBV5-1	CASSPSTGQGHEQYF	TGCGCCAGCAGCCCGAGCACAGGACAGGGACACGAGCAGTACTTC
TRBJ2-7	TRBD2	NA	TRBV7-2	CASSLEAGGPQEQYF	TGTGCCAGCAGCTTGGAGGCGGGAGGGCCGCAGGAGCAGTACTTC
TRBJ1-2	TRBD1	NA	TRBV6-1	CASSDRGRTGGIGYGYTF	TGTGCCAGCAGTGATAGGGGGCGAACAGGGGGCATAGGCTATGGCTACACCTTC
TRBJ2-7	NA	NA	TRBV2	CASSGQTAYEQYF	TGTGCCAGCAGCGGACAAACCGCCTACGAGCAGTACTTC
TRBJ1-5	NA	NA	TRBV6-6	CASSYPTLGQPQHF	TGTGCCAGCAGTTACCCTACCCTCGGTCAGCCCCAGCATTTT
TRBJ2-5	NA	NA	TRBV5-1	CASSLRGGAGETQYF	TGCGCCAGCAGCTTGAGGGGGGGGGCCGGAGAGACCCAGTACTTC
TRBJ1-4	NA	NA	TRBV28	CASSPTSTALGEKLFF	TGTGCCAGCAGTCCGACGAGCACAGCTCTTGGTGAAAAACTGTTTTTT
TRBJ2-7	TRBD2	NA	TRBV7-2	CASSSSSGRPSSYEQYF	TGTGCCAGCAGCTCAAGTAGCGGGAGGCCAAGCTCCTACGAGCAGTACTTC
TRBJ2-2	TRBD1	NA	TRBV25-1	CASSESGTGYTGELFF	TGTGCCAGCAGTGAATCGGGGACAGGGTACACCGGGGAGCTGTTTTTT
TRBJ2-3	NA	once	TRBV7-2	CASSLQKTSTDTQYF	TGTGCCAGCAGCTTACAGAAGACTAGCACAGATACGCAGTATTTT
TRBJ1-2	NA	NA	TRBV30	CAWRKGGTGYGYTF	TGTGCCTGGAGGAAAGGAGGTACCGGCTATGGCTACACCTTC
TRBJ2-1	TRBD2	NA	TRBV2	CASSEALASGVQFF	TGTGCCAGCAGTGAAGCTTTGGCTAGCGGGGTACAGTTCTTC
TRBJ2-7	NA	NA	TRBV7-5	CVRSLGQGQVHLRGSYEQYF	TGTGTCAGAAGCTTAGGACAGGGGCAAGTTCATTTGCGGGGCTCCTACGAGCAGTACTTC
TRBJ2-1	TRBD1	NA	TRBV19	CATEGGQGVGAEQFF	TGTGCCACTGAGGGGGGACAGGGGGTGGGTGCTGAGCAGTTCTTC
TRBJ2-1	TRBD2	NA	TRBV7-3	CASSLETSGNNEQFF	TGTGCCAGCAGCTTGGAAACTAGCGGGAACAATGAGCAGTTCTTC
TRBJ2-1	NA	NA	TRBV6-5	CASSYSRGNEQFF	TGTGCCAGCAGTTACTCTAGGGGGAATGAGCAGTTCTTC
TRBJ1-1	NA	NA	TRBV11-1	CASSLAAGSTEAFF	TGTGCCAGCAGCTTAGCGGCAGGGTCCACTGAAGCTTTCTTT
TRBJ1-1	NA	NA	TRBV29-1	CSVDMNTEAFF	TGCAGCGTTGACATGAACACTGAAGCTTTCTTT
TRBJ2-7	NA	NA	TRBV4-3	CASSLNTYEQYF	TGCGCCAGCAGCCTAAATACCTACGAGCAGTACTTC
TRBJ2-7	TRBD2	NA	TRBV4-3	CASSQFGGRAGYYEQYF	TGCGCCAGCAGCCAATTTGGGGGGAGGGCCGGCTATTACGAGCAGTACTTC
TRBJ2-2	TRBD1	NA	TRBV5-5	CASSLTGQGTGELFF	TGTGCCAGCAGCTTGACGGGACAGGGGACCGGGGAGCTGTTTTTT
TRBJ1-3	NA	NA	TRBV4-1	CASSGAGFGGNTIYF	TGCGCCAGCAGTGGGGCGGGGTTCGGTGGAAACACCATATATTTT